This note documents a single T cell receptor (beta chain) sequence. Trimming removed 7 bases from V and 6 bases from J, with 18 bases in between. The CDR3 covers 14 residues. Germline CDR1 LNHDA, CDR2 SQIVND (reference sequence). The data were obtained in a study of blood T cell repertoires in COVID-19. Authors' data handling: Estimation of nucleated cell counts relied on the amplification of reference gene primers. The method was immunoSEQ multiplex PCR; TCRdb's version includes in-frame clones alone and lacks a portion of them. D and trimming come from the DNA, and the V and J calls and clone size come from that table. Of 95,000 to 150,000 clones in the sample, 80% are singletons; the top ten hold approximately 25%.

The material sequenced was peripheral blood. The chain carries TRBV19 and TRBJ2-5; a possible D gene is TRBD1 (6 bases). This clonotype originated in a human donor in a cohort sampled during active COVID-19. The CDR3 loop is CASTATGGSQTQYF. The CDR3 DNA is TGTGCCAGTACCGCGACAGGAGGTAGCCAGACCCAGTACTTC.